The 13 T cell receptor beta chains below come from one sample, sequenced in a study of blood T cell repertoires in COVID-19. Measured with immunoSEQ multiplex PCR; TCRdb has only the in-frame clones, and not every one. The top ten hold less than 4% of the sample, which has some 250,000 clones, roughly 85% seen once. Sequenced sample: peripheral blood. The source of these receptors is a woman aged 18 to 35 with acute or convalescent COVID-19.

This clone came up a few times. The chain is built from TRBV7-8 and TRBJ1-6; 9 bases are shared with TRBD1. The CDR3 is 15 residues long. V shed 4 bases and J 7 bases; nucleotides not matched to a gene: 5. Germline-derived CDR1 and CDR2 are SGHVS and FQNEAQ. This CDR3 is CASSSDRGPNSPLHF. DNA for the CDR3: TGTGCCAGCAGCTCGGACAGGGGCCCAAATTCACCCCTCCACTTT.

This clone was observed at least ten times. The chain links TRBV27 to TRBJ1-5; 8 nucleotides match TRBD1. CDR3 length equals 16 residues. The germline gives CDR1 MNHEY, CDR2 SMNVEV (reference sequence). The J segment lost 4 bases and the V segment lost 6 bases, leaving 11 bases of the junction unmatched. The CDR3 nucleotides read TGTGCCAGCAGCCCGGTGGACAGGGTCCAGAATCAGCCCCAGCATTTT. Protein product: CASSPVDRVQNQPQHF.

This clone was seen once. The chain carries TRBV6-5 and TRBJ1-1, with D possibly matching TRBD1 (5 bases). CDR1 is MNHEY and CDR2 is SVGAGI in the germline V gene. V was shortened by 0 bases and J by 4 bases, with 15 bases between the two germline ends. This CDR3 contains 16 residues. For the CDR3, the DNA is TGTGCCAGCAGTTACTCTGGGGCGGGAGGGAGCACTGAAGCTTTCTTT. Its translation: CASSYSGAGGSTEAFF.

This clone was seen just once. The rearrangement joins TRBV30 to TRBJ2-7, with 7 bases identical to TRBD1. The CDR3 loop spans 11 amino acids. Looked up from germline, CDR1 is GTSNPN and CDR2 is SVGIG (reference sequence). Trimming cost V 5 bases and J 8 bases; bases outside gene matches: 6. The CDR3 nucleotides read TGTGCCTGGGGTAAGGACAGGAAGCAGTACTTC. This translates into CAWGKDRKQYF.

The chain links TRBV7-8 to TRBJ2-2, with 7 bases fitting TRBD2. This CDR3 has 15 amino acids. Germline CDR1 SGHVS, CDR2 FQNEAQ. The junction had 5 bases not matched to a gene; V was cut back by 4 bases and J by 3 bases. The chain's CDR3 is CASSSWGRDTGELFF. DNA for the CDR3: TGTGCCAGCAGCTCCTGGGGGAGGGACACCGGGGAGCTGTTTTTT.

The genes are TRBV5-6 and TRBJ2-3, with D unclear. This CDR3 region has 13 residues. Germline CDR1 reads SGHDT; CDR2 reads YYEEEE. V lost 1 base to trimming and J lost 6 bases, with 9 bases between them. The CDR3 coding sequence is TGTGCCAGCAGCTTGTCCGTGGGCGATACGCAGTATTTT. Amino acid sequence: CASSLSVGDTQYF. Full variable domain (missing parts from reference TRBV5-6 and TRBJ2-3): DAGVTQSPTHLIKTRGQQVTLRCSPKSGHDTVSWYQQALGQGPQFIFQYYEEEERQRGNFPDRFSGHQFPNYSSELNVNALLLGDSALYLCASSLSVGDTQYFGPGTRLTVL.

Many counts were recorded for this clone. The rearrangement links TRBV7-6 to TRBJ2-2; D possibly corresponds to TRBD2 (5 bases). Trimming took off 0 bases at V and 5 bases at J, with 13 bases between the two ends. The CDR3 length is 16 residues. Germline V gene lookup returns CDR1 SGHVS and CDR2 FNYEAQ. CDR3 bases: TGTGCCAGCAGCTTAGCGACGTCTAGAGGGACCGGGGAGCTGTTTTTT. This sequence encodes CASSLATSRGTGELFF.

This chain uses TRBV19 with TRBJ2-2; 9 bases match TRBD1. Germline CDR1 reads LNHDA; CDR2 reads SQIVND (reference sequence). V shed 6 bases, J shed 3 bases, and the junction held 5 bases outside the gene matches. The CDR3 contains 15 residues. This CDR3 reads CASSWTGVYTGELFF. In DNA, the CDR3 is TGTGCCAGTAGCTGGACAGGGGTTTACACCGGGGAGCTGTTTTTT.

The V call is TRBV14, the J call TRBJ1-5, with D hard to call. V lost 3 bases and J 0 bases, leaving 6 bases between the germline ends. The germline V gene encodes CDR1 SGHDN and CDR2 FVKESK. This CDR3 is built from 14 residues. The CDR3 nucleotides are TGTGCCAGCAGCCACGAGTTTAGCAATCAGCCCCAGCATTTT. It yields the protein CASSHEFSNQPQHF.

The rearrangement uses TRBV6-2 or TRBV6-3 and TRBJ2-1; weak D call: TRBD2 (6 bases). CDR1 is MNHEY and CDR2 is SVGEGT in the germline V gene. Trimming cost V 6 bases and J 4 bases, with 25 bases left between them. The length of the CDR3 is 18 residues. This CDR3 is CASRPIDRGIRPYNEQFF. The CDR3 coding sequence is TGTGCCAGCAGACCTATCGACCGCGGGATCCGACCTTACAATGAGCAGTTCTTC.

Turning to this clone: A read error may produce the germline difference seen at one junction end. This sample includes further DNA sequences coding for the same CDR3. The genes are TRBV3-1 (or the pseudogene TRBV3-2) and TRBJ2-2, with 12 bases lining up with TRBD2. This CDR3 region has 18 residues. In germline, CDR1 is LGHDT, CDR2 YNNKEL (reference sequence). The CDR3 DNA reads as TGTGCTAGCAGCCAAGAAGGCCTAGCGGGAGGGGGGACCGGGGAGCTGTTTTTT. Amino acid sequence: CASSQEGLAGGGTGELFF.

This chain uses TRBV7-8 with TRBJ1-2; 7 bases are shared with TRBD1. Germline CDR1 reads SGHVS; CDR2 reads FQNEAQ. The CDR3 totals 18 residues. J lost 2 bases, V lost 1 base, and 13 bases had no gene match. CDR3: CASSLETRGSWNNYGYTF. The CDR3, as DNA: TGTGCCAGCAGCTTAGAAACCAGGGGGAGTTGGAACAACTATGGCTACACCTTC.

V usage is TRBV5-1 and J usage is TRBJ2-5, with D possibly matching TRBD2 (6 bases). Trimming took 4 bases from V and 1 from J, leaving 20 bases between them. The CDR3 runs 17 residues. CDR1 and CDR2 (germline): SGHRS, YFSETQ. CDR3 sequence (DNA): TGCGCCAGCAGCCAAACCGGCTCGGGGGTATTCCAAGAGACCCAGTACTTC. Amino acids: CASSQTGSGVFQETQYF.